A selection of T cell receptor beta chains follows, all from one sample in a study of cytomegalovirus exposure and HLA in healthy donors. Using immunoSEQ multiplex PCR, the repertoire was profiled, and TCRdb retains in-frame clones only, with some absent. Here the sample spans roughly 110,000 clones, around 73% being singletons. The sample was PBMCs. The origin of the receptors is a man younger than 40 in good health and CMV-seronegative. CDR3s include the opening cysteine and the closing phenylalanine or tryptophan. The D gene is left open where the match is weak. Clone sizes are given selectively: once, few, many, or a class where the clone is expanded.

size	D	V	J	DNA	CDR3
few	.	TRBV28	TRBJ1-1	TGTGCCAGCAGTTTGGTAGGCAGAAGGGGCACTGAAGCTTTCTTT	CASSLVGRRGTEAFF
.	.	TRBV6-1	TRBJ1-6	TGTGCCATCCCCCGAGGGCTTGGTGATAATTCACCCCTCCACTTT	CAIPRGLGDNSPLHF
.	.	TRBV5-1	TRBJ2-1	TGCGCCAGCAGCTTGTCGGCGGGCCCACATGAGCAGTTCTTC	CASSLSAGPHEQFF
.	TRBD2	TRBV28	TRBJ2-5	TGTGCCAGCAGTACCAGGGAGCGGGGTAAGACCCAGTACTTC	CASSTRERGKTQYF
.	.	TRBV12-5	TRBJ1-6	TGTGCTAGTGGTTTCGATAATTCACCCCTCCACTTT	CASGFDNSPLHF
.	TRBD2	TRBV6-6	TRBJ2-1	TGTGCCAGCAGCCCCCCCAGCGGGAGGCCCTACAATGAGCAGTTCTTC	CASSPPSGRPYNEQFF
.	TRBD1	TRBV5-6	TRBJ2-3	TGTGCCAGCAGCCTGACAGGGACCACAGATACGCAGTATTTT	CASSLTGTTDTQYF
.	TRBD1	TRBV6-6	TRBJ2-2	TGTGCCAGCACCGTCCGGGACAGGGTAACAACCGGGGAGCTGTTTTTT	CASTVRDRVTTGELFF
.	.	TRBV11-2	TRBJ2-7	TGTGCCAGCAGCTTCGGTCATTCCACTAGGGAGCAGTACTTC	CASSFGHSTREQYF
.	.	TRBV7-2	TRBJ2-3	TGTGCCAGCAGCTTCACAACCGGGGTACCCACAGATACGCAGTATTTT	CASSFTTGVPTDTQYF
.	.	TRBV4-1	TRBJ1-2	TGCGCCAGCAGCCAAGCCAACAGGGATTATGGCTACACCTTC	CASSQANRDYGYTF
few	.	TRBV7-9	TRBJ2-5	TGTGCCAGCAGCTTAGGGTCTAGTGAGACCCAGTACTTC	CASSLGSSETQYF
.	TRBD1	TRBV11-3	TRBJ1-1	TGTGCCAGCAGCTTAGATTCGGGACAGGGGTCTGAAGCTTTCTTT	CASSLDSGQGSEAFF
.	TRBD2	TRBV5-1	TRBJ2-7	TGCGCCAGCAGCCGGCAGGGACTAGCGGGAAGTGTACACGAGCAGTACTTC	CASSRQGLAGSVHEQYF
.	TRBD2	TRBV7-2	TRBJ2-1	TGTGCCAGCAGCCCAGCAGGGTCTAGCGGGAGAAGTGGAAATGAGCAGTTCTTC	CASSPAGSSGRSGNEQFF
.	TRBD2	TRBV6-1	TRBJ2-7	TGTGCCAGCAGTGAAAATAGCGGGGGGGCCCCCTGCGAGCAGTACTTC	CASSENSGGAPCEQYF
.	.	TRBV30	TRBJ1-1	TGTGCCTGGAGGAAACAGGGATTGAACACTGAAGCTTTCTTT	CAWRKQGLNTEAFF
.	.	TRBV7-3	TRBJ2-4	TGTGCCAGCAGACTCGTAACGGCCAAAAACATTCAGTACTTC	CASRLVTAKNIQYF
.	.	TRBV7-3	TRBJ2-1	TGTGCCAGCAGCTTAAACTCGAATAATGAGCAGTTCTTC	CASSLNSNNEQFF
.	.	TRBV19	TRBJ1-6	TGTGCCAGTAGCAACACAGGGACCCTGGAGAATTCACCCCTCCACTTT	CASSNTGTLENSPLHF
once	.	TRBV7-8	TRBJ1-1	TGTGCCAGCAGCTTCCGGGGGGGCCGAAGGAACACTGAAGCTTTCTTT	CASSFRGGRRNTEAFF
.	TRBD1	TRBV5-1	TRBJ2-1	TGCGCCAGCAGTCAATTACAGGGGAACAATGAGCAGTTCTTC	CASSQLQGNNEQFF
.	.	TRBV4-2	TRBJ1-5	TGTGCCAGCAGCCAAGAGGCAGGGGCGGCCCAGCCCCAGCATTTT	CASSQEAGAAQPQHF
.	TRBD2	TRBV25-1	TRBJ2-2	TGTGCCAGCAGCAGTAGCGGGGGCTTCGCCGGGGAGCTGTTTTTT	CASSSSGGFAGELFF
.	TRBD1	TRBV29-1	TRBJ1-1	TGCAGCGCCCAAGACAGGGCGAACACTGAAGCTTTCTTT	CSAQDRANTEAFF
.	TRBD1	TRBV19	TRBJ2-7	TGTGCCAGTAGTCCGGGGACAGGGGGGACCTACGAGCAGTACTTC	CASSPGTGGTYEQYF
.	TRBD2	TRBV29-1	TRBJ2-1	TGCAGCGTTGGATTCTCTAGCGGGAGAGGTTCAGGGGAGCAGTTCTTC	CSVGFSSGRGSGEQFF
.	.	TRBV27	TRBJ1-5	TGTGCCAGCAGTTTTTCGACAGCTCAGCCCCGGCATTTT	CASSFSTAQPRHF
.	TRBD1	TRBV5-1	TRBJ2-3	TGCGCCAGCAGTCGGGACAGGAACACAGATACGCAGTATTTT	CASSRDRNTDTQYF
.	.	TRBV28	TRBJ2-5	TGTGCCAGCAGTTTAAGCAGGACTCAAGAGACCCAGTACTTC	CASSLSRTQETQYF
.	.	TRBV6-1	TRBJ2-2	TGTGCCAGTAGACAGGTCTTGTCCGGGGAGCTGTTTTTT	CASRQVLSGELFF
.	TRBD2	TRBV6-1	TRBJ2-3	TGTGCCAGCAGCGAAATTAGCGGGAGCCCAGATACGCAGTATTTT	CASSEISGSPDTQYF
.	TRBD1	TRBV7-9	TRBJ1-4	TGTGCCAGCAGCTTAGCGCGGGGACAGGGACCTAATGAAAAACTGTTTTTT	CASSLARGQGPNEKLFF
.	TRBD1	TRBV19	TRBJ2-7	TGTGCCAGTAGAACCACAGGGGAGAACGAGCAGTACTTC	CASRTTGENEQYF
.	.	TRBV5-1	TRBJ1-5	TGCGCCAGCAGCTTCAGCGGGCTCGGCAATCAGCCCCAGCATTTT	CASSFSGLGNQPQHF
once	.	TRBV7-5	TRBJ2-7	TGTGCCAGAAGCCCATGGGGGACAGGGGTGGCCTACGAGCAGTACTTC	CARSPWGTGVAYEQYF
.	.	TRBV10-3	TRBJ1-5	TGTGCCATCAGCGGACAGCAGGATCAGCCCCAGCATTTT	CAISGQQDQPQHF
.	TRBD1	TRBV7-2	TRBJ1-2	TGTGCCAGCAGCTTCGGGACAGGGTTGGTTGGCTATGGCTACACCTTC	CASSFGTGLVGYGYTF
few	.	TRBV7-3	TRBJ1-1	TGTGCCAGCAGCCGACTTCCGGGTATAGGGAGTACGGGTAAGGGCACTGAAGCTTTCTTT	CASSRLPGIGSTGKGTEAFF
.	.	TRBV5-4	TRBJ2-2	TGTGCCAGCAGCTTGGCGAGCACCGGGGAGCTGTTTTTT	CASSLASTGELFF
.	.	TRBV6-6	TRBJ2-2	TGTGCCAGCAGGCAAGCTGGGGAGCTGTTTTTT	CASRQAGELFF
.	.	TRBV9	TRBJ1-4	TGTGCCAGCAGCGTAGATACCGGACAAGAAAAACTGTTTTTT	CASSVDTGQEKLFF
few	TRBD2	TRBV4-2	TRBJ2-1	TGTGCCAGCAGCCCGGGACTAGCGGGAGATCTCGGGAATGAGCAGTTCTTC	CASSPGLAGDLGNEQFF
.	.	TRBV6-1	TRBJ2-5	TGTGCCAGCAGACGCGGGACTGAGAGTGGGGAGACCCAGTACTTC	CASRRGTESGETQYF
.	TRBD2	TRBV10-3	TRBJ2-1	TGTGCCATCAGTGACCCTTCGGGACTAGCGGGACCCCGCGACTACAATGAGCAGTTCTTC	CAISDPSGLAGPRDYNEQFF
.	TRBD1	TRBV9	TRBJ2-6	TGTGCCAGCAGCCAACCATTCCGGGACAGGGCTGGGGCCAACGTCCTGACTTTC	CASSQPFRDRAGANVLTF
.	.	TRBV7-8	TRBJ2-5	TGTGCCAGCAGCCCCACCGGTCTCGGGGAGACCCAGTACTTC	CASSPTGLGETQYF
.	TRBD1	TRBV28	TRBJ1-1	TGTGCCAGCGGACCCCAGGGGGTCAGCACTGAAGCTTTCTTT	CASGPQGVSTEAFF
once	.	TRBV7-8	TRBJ2-1	TGTGCCAGCAGCTTATCAGTTAACAATGAGCAGTTCTTC	CASSLSVNNEQFF
.	TRBD2	TRBV10-3	TRBJ2-3	TGTGCCATCAGTGAGTCGGGGGGGACTAGCACAGATACGCAGTATTTT	CAISESGGTSTDTQYF
.	TRBD1	TRBV6-4	TRBJ2-1	TGTGCCAGCGCGGACAGGGGCGTAGGGTCCTACAATGAGCAGTTCTTC	CASADRGVGSYNEQFF
.	TRBD1	TRBV29-1	TRBJ2-1	TGCAGCGTTGCAGGAGCCGAACACGGACAGGGCCCCTGGACGAGGGAGCAGTTCTTC	CSVAGAEHGQGPWTREQFF
.	.	TRBV18	TRBJ1-6	TGTGCCAGCTCACCAGCGGGGTCCTATAATTCACCCCTCCACTTT	CASSPAGSYNSPLHF